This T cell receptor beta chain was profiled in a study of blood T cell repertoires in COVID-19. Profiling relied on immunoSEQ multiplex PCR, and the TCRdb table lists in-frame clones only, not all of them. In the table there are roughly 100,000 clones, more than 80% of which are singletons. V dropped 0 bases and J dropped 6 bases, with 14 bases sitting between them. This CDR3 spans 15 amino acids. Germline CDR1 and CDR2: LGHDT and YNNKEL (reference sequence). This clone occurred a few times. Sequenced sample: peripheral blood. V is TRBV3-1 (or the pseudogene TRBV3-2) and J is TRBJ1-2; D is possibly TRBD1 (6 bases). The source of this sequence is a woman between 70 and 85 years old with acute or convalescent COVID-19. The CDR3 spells CASSQDVQTGNGYTF. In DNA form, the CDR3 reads TGTGCCAGCAGCCAAGACGTACAGACAGGTAATGGCTACACCTTC.